The present TCR beta chain was sequenced within a study of Tregs in tolerant kidney transplant recipients. General study findings and limits: No direct test of biological reproducibility was done here.

Unstimulated regulatory T cells (CD4+CD25+CD127-), CD4+CD25- non-regulatory cells, CD4 and CD8 cells were FACS-sorted from thawed PBMCs. The data were produced by immunoSEQ multiplex PCR, yet TCRdb's version contains in-frame clones alone and is incomplete. In the table there are fewer than 150,000 clones, approximately 90% of which are singletons. This clone came up once. What it binds is not known. This CDR3 contains 16 residues. Germline loops: CDR1 SNHLY, CDR2 FYNNEI. J was trimmed by 3 bases and V by 8 bases; bases with no gene match: 10. Sequencing was performed on CD4+ T cells from blood. The chain joins TRBV2 to TRBJ2-3, with 11 positions matching TRBD2. This clonotype was sampled from a human donor in good health. The CDR3 loop is CASLRLAGIGTDTQYF. Here the CDR3 DNA reads TGTGCCAGCCTCAGACTAGCGGGAATCGGGACAGATACGCAGTATTTT.